This TCR beta chain was documented in a study of Ad26.COV2.S vaccination and SARS-CoV-2 variants. Across the study: Intramuscular Ad26.COV2.S at 5x10^10 or 1x10^11 viral particles.

Stated treatment: around 19 received Ad26.COV2.S at low or high dose, single or two shots; roughly five received placebo; per-sample allocation not given. The study sampled participants on day 63 after the first vaccine or placebo injection. Vaccination used an Ad26 vector expressing Wuhan-strain SARS-CoV-2 spike. The germline gives CDR1 LGHDT, CDR2 YNNKEL (reference sequence). This CDR3 is built from 14 residues. Between the trimmed V and J ends, which lost 1 base and 0 bases, there was a span of 7 bases. Profiled with immunoSEQ multiplex PCR; TCRdb holds only in-frame clones, not every one. Among about 680,000 clones, more than 70% were seen once, and the ten largest hold about 1.5%. Note on this clone: The antigen is unknown. Other DNA variants within this sample encode the same CDR3.

Study-level results: The study found similar non-spike TCR breadth in vaccine and placebo recipients. Among vaccine recipients, spike-specific TCR breadth exceeded that of placebo recipients.

Sequenced here: peripheral blood, sampled in a trial of Ad26.COV2.S vaccine versus placebo. This TCR was recovered from a person aged 18 to 59 who received the Ad26.COV2.S COVID-19 vaccine or a placebo. The chain carries TRBV3-1 (or the pseudogene TRBV3-2) and TRBJ2-7; D is unclear. The CDR3 sequence is CASSQAVSSYEQYF. CDR3 in DNA: TGTGCCAGCAGCCAAGCCGTCAGCTCCTACGAGCAGTACTTC.